This TCR beta chain is from a study of blood T cell repertoires in COVID-19. Study-wide background: Samples taken during acute and convalescent COVID-19 were collected in the United States, Italy and Spain.

This clone was found once. Sequencing used immunoSEQ multiplex PCR; TCRdb keeps in-frame clones, though not all of them. The repertoire holds over 45,000 clones, with roughly four fifths as singletons. V gave up 0 bases and J gave up 3 bases, with 8 bases separating them. Looked up from germline, CDR1 is SGHTA and CDR2 is FQGTGA. The CDR3 loop spans 14 amino acids. The source is a human donor in a cohort sampled during active or convalescent COVID-19. This chain uses TRBV7-3 with TRBJ1-1, with D unresolved. Sequences were obtained from peripheral blood. CDR3 region: CASSLTARHTEAFF. The CDR3 DNA reads as TGTGCCAGCAGCTTAACGGCCAGGCACACTGAAGCTTTCTTT.